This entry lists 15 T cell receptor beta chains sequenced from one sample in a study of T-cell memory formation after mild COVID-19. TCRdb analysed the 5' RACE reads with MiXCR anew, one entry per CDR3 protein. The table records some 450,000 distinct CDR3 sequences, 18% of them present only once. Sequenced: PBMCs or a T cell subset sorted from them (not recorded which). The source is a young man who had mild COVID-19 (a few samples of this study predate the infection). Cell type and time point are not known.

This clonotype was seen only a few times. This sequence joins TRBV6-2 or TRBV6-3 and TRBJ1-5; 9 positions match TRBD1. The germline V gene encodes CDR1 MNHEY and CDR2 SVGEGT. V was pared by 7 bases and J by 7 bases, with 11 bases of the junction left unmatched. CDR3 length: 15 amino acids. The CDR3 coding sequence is TGTGCCAGCACTCCACAGGGGGCGTGGGGACAGCCCCAGCATTTT. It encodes CASTPQGAWGQPQHF.

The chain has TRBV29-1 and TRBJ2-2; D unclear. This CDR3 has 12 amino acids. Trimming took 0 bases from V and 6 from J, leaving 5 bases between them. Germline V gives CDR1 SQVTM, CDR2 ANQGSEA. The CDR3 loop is CSVEDPPGELFF. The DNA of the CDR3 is TGCAGCGTTGAAGATCCCCCCGGGGAGCTGTTTTTT.

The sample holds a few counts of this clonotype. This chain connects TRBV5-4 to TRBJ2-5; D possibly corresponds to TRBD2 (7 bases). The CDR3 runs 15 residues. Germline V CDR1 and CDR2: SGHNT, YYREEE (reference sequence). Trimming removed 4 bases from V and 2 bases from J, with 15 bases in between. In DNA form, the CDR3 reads TGTGCCAGCAGCCCTAGGGGGGGCTTGCAAGAGACCCAGTACTTC. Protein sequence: CASSPRGGLQETQYF.

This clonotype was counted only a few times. DNA for the CDR3: TGTGCCATCAGTGAGTCAGCAGGGACGAACACCGGGGAGCTGTTTTTT. This gives the protein CAISESAGTNTGELFF. The chain carries TRBV10-3 and TRBJ2-2; maybe TRBD1 (5 bases). The V end lost 0 bases, the J end lost 0 bases, and 8 bases lay between the germline ends. Germline CDR1 ENHRY, CDR2 SYGVKD. The CDR3 is 16 amino acids.

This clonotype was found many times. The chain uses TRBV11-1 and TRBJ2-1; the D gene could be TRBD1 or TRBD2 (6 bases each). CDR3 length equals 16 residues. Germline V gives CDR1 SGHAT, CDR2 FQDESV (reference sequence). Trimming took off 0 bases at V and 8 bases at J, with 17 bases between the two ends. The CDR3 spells CASSLAPGAGFDEQFF. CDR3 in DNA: TGTGCCAGCAGCTTAGCGCCGGGGGCCGGTTTCGATGAGCAGTTCTTC.

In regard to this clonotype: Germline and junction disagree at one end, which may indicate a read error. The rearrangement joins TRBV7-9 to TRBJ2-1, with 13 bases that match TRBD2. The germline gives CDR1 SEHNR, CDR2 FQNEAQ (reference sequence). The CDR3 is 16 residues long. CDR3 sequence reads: CASSATSGGAVNGQFF. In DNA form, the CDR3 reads TGTGCCAGCAGCGCCACTAGCGGGGGGGCCGTCAATGGGCAGTTCTTC.

This chain's CDR3 is CASSLAISITDTQYF. The CDR3 nucleotides are TGCGCCAGCAGCTTGGCGATCAGTATCACAGATACGCAGTATTTT. The rearrangement uses TRBV5-1 and TRBJ2-3; no clear D. V gave up 0 bases and J gave up 2 bases, with 10 bases separating them. Germline V gives CDR1 SGHRS, CDR2 YFSETQ. CDR3 length equals 15 residues. Full variable domain (missing parts from reference TRBV5-1 and TRBJ2-3): KAGVTQTPRYLIKTRGQQVTLSCSPISGHRSVSWYQQTPGQGLQFLFEYFSETQRNKGNFPGRFSGRQFSNSRSEMNVSTLELGDSALYLCASSLAISITDTQYFGPGTRLTVL.

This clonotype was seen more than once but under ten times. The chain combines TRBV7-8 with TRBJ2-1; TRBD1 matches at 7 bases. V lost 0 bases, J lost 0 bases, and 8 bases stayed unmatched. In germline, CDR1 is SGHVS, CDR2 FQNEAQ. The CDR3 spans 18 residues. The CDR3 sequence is CASSLARVTGSSYNEQFF. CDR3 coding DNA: TGTGCCAGCAGCTTAGCGCGGGTGACAGGGAGCTCCTACAATGAGCAGTTCTTC.

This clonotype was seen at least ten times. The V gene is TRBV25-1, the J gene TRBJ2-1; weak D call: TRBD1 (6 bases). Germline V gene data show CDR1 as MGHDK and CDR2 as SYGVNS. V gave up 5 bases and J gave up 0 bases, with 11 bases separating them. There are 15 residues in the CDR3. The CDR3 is CASSLQGNSYNEQFF. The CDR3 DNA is TGTGCCAGCAGTTTACAGGGAAACTCCTACAATGAGCAGTTCTTC.

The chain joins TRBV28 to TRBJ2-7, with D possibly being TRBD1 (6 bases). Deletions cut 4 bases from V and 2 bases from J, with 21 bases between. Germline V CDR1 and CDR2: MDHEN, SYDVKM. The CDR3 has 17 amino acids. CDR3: CASSYRRPLGQAYEQYV. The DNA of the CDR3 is TGTGCCAGCAGTTACAGGCGGCCTTTGGGACAAGCCTACGAGCAGTACGTC.

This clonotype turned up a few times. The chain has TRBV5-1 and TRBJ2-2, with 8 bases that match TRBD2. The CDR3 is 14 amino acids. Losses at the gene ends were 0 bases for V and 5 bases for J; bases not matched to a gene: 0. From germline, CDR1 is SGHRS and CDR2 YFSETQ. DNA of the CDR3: TGCGCCAGCAGCTTGGTAGCGGGAACCGGGGAGCTGTTTTTT. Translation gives CASSLVAGTGELFF.

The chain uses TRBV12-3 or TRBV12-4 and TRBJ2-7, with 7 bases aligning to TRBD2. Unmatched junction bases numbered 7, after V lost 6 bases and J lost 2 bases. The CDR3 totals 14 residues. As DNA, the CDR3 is TGTGCCAGCAGACCGAGCGGGACGGCCTACGAGCAGTACTTC. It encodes CASRPSGTAYEQYF.

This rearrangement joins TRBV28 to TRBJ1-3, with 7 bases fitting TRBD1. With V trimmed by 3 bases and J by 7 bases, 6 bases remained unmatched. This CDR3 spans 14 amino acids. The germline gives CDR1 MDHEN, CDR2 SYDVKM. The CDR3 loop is CASSLRGLGNTIYF. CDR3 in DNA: TGTGCCAGCAGTTTGAGGGGGCTAGGGAACACCATATATTTT.

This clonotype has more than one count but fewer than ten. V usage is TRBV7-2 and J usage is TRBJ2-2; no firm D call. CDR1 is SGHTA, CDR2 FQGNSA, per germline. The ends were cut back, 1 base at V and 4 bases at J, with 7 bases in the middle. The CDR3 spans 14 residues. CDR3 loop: CASSLGRSTGELFF. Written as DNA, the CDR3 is TGTGCCAGCAGCTTAGGGCGTTCCACCGGGGAGCTGTTTTTT.

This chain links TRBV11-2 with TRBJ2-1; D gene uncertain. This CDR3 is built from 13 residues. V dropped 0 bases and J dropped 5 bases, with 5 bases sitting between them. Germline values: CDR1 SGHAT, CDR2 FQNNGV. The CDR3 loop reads CASSLDRHNEQFF. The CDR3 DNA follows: TGTGCCAGCAGCTTAGATCGACACAATGAGCAGTTCTTC.